This TCR beta chain stems from a study of T cells in Graves' hyperthyroidism and ophthalmopathy. The CDR3 extends over 16 amino acids. Per the germline V gene, CDR1 is SGHDN and CDR2 is FVKESK. J lost 2 bases, V lost 1 base, and 5 bases had no gene match. Amplification of TCR beta CDR3 regions was performed using RNA transcripts as template. Initially, a first-round RT-PCR of the TCR CDR3 employed the HTBI primer set. TCRdb analysed the multiplex PCR reads with MiXCR anew, one entry per CDR3 protein. The sample lists about 640,000 distinct CDR3 sequences, roughly 14% occurring once. This clonotype turned up a few times. Ophthalmopathy cases met thresholds of Clinical Activity Score at least 3, NOSPECS grade at least 4 and duration under 3 months.

The source is a woman aged 50 to 60 with Graves' ophthalmopathy. The sequenced sample consisted of blood. The rearrangement joins TRBV14 to TRBJ2-7, with 10 positions matching TRBD2. The CDR3: CASSQATSGQTYEQYF. The CDR3 nucleotides read TGTGCCAGCAGCCAAGCGACTAGCGGGCAGACCTACGAGCAGTACTTC.